The following is a T cell receptor beta chain sequence with its context. The antigen is undetermined. This sample stems from a study of tumor-infiltrating lymphocytes in localized non-small cell lung cancer. The repertoire was sequenced with immunoSEQ multiplex PCR; TCRdb's copy has only in-frame clones and lacks some. The sample lists about 12,000 clones; around four fifths were seen once. Germline-derived CDR1 and CDR2 are SGHRS and YFSETQ. Trimming cost V 5 bases and J 6 bases; bases outside gene matches: 5. This CDR3 comprises 13 residues. Findings of the study overall: Different pieces of the same tissue went to different assays, confounding technical variation with intratumor heterogeneity.

The genes are TRBV5-1 and TRBJ1-1; TRBD1 agrees at 9 bases. This receptor was taken from a human donor with non-small cell lung cancer. Sequenced material: uninvolved lung tissue not adjacent to the tumor. CDR3 sequence: CASSSGTGPEAFF. Here the CDR3 DNA reads TGCGCCAGCAGTAGTGGGACAGGGCCTGAAGCTTTCTTT.